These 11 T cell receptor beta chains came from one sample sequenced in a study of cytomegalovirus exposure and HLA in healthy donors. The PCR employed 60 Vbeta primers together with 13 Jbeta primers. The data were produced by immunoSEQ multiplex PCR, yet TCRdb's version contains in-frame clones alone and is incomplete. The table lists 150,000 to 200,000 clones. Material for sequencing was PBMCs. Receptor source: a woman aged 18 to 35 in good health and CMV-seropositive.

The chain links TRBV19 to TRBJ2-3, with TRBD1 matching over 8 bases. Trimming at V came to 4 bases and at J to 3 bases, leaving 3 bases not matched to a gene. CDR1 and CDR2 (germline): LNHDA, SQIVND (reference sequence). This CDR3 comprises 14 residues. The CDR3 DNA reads TGTGCCAGTAGTACCGACAGGGGAACAGATACGCAGTATTTT. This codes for CASSTDRGTDTQYF.

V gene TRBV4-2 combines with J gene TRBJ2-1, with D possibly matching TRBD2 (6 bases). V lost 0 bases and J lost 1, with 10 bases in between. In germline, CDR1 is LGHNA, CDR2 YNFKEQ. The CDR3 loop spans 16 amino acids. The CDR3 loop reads CASSQDGTRSYNEQFF. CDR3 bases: TGTGCCAGCAGCCAAGACGGGACTCGGTCCTACAATGAGCAGTTCTTC.

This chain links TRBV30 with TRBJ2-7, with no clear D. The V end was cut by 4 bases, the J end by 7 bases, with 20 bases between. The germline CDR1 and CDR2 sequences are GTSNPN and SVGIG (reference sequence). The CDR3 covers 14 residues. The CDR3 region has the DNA TGTGCCTGGAATCCCCCGGGTCCCCAAAGGGAGCAGTACTTC. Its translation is CAWNPPGPQREQYF.

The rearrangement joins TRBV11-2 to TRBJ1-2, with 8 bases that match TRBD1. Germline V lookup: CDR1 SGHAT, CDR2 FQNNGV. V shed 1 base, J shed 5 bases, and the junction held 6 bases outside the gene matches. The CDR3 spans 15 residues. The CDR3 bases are TGTGCCAGCAGCTTAGGGCAGGGGGCTGGGTATGGCTACACCTTC. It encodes CASSLGQGAGYGYTF.

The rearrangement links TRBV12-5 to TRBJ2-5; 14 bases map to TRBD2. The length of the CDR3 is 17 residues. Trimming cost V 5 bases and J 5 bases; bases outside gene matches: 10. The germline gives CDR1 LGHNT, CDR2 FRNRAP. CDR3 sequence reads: CASGPLGLAGGGETQYF. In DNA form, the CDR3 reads TGTGCTAGTGGTCCCCTCGGACTAGCGGGGGGCGGGGAGACCCAGTACTTC.

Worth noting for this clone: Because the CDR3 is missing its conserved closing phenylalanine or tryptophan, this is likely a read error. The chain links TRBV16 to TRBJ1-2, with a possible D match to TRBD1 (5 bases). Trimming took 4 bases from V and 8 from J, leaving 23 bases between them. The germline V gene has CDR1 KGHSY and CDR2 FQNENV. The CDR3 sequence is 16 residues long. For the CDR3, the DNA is TGTGCCAGCAGCCCCTCCCGGGGACGGGAGTCTGGAGGCTACACCCTC. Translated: CASSPSRGRESGGYTL.

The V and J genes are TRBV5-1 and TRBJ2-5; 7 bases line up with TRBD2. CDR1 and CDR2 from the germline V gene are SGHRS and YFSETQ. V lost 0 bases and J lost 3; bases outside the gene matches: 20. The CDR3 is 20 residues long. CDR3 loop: CASSLVGDWAGASYKETQYF. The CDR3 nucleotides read TGCGCCAGCAGCTTGGTGGGGGACTGGGCGGGAGCTTCGTACAAAGAGACCCAGTACTTC.

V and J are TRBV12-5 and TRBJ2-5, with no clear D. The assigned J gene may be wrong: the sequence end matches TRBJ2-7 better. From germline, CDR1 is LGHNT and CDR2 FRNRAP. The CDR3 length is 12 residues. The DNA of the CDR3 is TGTGCTAGTGGTTTGAGAGAATACGAGCAGTACTTC. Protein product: CASGLREYEQYF.

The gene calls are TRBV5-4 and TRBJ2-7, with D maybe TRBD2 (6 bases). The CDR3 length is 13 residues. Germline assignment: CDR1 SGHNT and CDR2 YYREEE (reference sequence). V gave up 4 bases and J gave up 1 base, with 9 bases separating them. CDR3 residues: CASSTGVSYEQYF. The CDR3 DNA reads TGTGCCAGCAGCACGGGGGTTTCCTACGAGCAGTACTTC.

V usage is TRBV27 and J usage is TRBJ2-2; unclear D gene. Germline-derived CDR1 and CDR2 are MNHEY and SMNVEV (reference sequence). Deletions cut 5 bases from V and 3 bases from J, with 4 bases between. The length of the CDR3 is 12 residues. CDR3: CASSLYTGELFF. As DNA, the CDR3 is TGTGCCAGCAGTCTCTACACCGGGGAGCTGTTTTTT.

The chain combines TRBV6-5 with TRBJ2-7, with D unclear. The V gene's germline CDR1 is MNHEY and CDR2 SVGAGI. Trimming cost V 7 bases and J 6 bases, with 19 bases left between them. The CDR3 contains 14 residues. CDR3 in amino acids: CASTATSRSTEQYF. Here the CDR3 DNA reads TGTGCCAGCACTGCGACTTCCCGCTCGACCGAGCAGTACTTC.